This record looks at one T cell receptor beta chain sequence and its context. Investigators performed immunoSEQ version v3.0 at survey level. Profiling relied on immunoSEQ multiplex PCR, and the TCRdb table lists in-frame clones only, not all of them. Of tens of thousands of clones in the sample, 75% to 90% were seen once. This record belongs to a study of long-term antiretroviral therapy in people with HIV. Looked up from germline, CDR1 is SNHLY and CDR2 is FYNNEI. CDR3 length: 12 amino acids. The V and J ends lost 5 bases and 3 bases respectively, with 7 bases between them. The receptor was isolated from a man between 40 and 49 years old with HIV. This material consisted of unsorted PBMCs, taken 0.3 years after starting antiretroviral therapy. The V gene is TRBV2, the J gene TRBJ1-1, with D unresolved. This chain's CDR3 is CASSPGYTEAFF. The DNA of the CDR3 is TGTGCCAGCAGTCCAGGCTACACTGAAGCTTTCTTT.